This TCR beta chain was documented in a study of cytomegalovirus exposure and HLA in healthy donors. Overall study: Both the 100 to 150 validation repertoires and the 500 to 700 first-cohort repertoires used the same platform, as reported by a later analysis. Study observations and caveats: Cytomegalovirus-associated TCR beta chains were listed, numbering roughly 150.

This CDR3 has 19 residues. Deletions cut 0 bases from V and 0 bases from J, with 15 bases between. CDR1 ENHRY and CDR2 SYGVKD come from the germline V gene. Regarding this clone: What it recognizes is unknown.

Produced via immunoSEQ multiplex PCR; TCRdb's table is partial and in-frame only. Of some 170,000 clones in the sample, about 86% were seen once. The V call is TRBV10-3, the J call TRBJ2-6; the D gene is possibly TRBD1 (6 bases). Sequencing was carried out using PBMCs. This receptor was obtained from a woman aged 25 to 39 in good health and CMV-seronegative. As DNA, the CDR3 is TGTGCCATCAGTGAGTCGGGTGGGGGCCCAAGCTCTGGGGCCAACGTCCTGACTTTC. Its translation: CAISESGGGPSSGANVLTF.